This entry features one T cell receptor (beta chain) sequence. In the authors' workflow: Nucleated cell number was recorded as an estimate derived from reference gene primer amplification. The table came from immunoSEQ multiplex PCR; TCRdb's copy has only in-frame clones and leaves some out. V and J calls and clone size come straight from that table; D and trimming were deduced from the DNA. The repertoire consists of about 190,000 clones, with roughly 78% occurring once and the leading ten covering around 2.8%. The sample is drawn from a study of blood T cell repertoires in COVID-19. Background on the study: Acute-phase and convalescent COVID-19 samples originated in the United States, Italy and Spain. PBMCs, B-cell-depleted T cells, or T cells provided the cDNA or gDNA that made up the material.

Germline V lookup: CDR1 MNHNS, CDR2 SASEGT. V was cut by 1 base and J by 9 bases, with 9 bases left in between. This CDR3 contains 12 residues. Sequenced input: peripheral blood. J is TRBJ2-5 and V is TRBV6-1, with a tentative D call TRBD2 (5 bases). The clonotype was recovered from a woman of 80 years or more with active or convalescent COVID-19. The DNA of the CDR3 is TGTGCCAGCAGTGAAGGCCCCGGGGCCCAGTACTTC. As protein: CASSEGPGAQYF.